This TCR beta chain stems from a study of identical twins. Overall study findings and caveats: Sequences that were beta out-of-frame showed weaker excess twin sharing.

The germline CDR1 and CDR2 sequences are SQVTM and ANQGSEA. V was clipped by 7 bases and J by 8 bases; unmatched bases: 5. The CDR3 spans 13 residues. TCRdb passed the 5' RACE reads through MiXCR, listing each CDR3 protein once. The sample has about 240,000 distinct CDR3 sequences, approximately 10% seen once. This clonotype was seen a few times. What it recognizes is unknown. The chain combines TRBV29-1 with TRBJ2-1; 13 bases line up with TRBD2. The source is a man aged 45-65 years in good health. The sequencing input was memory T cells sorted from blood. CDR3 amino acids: CSAAGLAGDEQFF. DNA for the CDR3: TGCAGCGCCGCCGGACTAGCGGGAGATGAGCAGTTCTTC.